This section outlines one T cell receptor (beta chain) sequence together with its context. Sequencing was performed with immunoSEQ multiplex PCR; in TCRdb, only in-frame clones are kept and a portion is missing. The sample shows about 1 million clones, 65% to 80% of them seen only once. This sample stems from a study of shared clonotypes between healthy human individuals. The overall study: Each donor's CD4 naive and CD4 memory cells filled three plates apiece, CD8 naive two, and CD8 memory one.

This CDR3 has 13 residues. V was shortened by 0 bases and J by 4 bases, with 8 bases between the two germline ends. Germline values: CDR1 SGHRS, CDR2 YFSETQ. Sequencing used memory CD4+ T cells sorted from blood. Sample subset: CD45RA-negative fraction. This receptor was identified in a man in his late teens or twenties in good health. The V gene is TRBV5-1, the J gene TRBJ2-7, with D maybe TRBD1 (6 bases). CDR3 loop: CASSLVGGYEQYF. In DNA form, the CDR3 reads TGCGCCAGCAGCTTGGTAGGGGGATACGAGCAGTACTTC.